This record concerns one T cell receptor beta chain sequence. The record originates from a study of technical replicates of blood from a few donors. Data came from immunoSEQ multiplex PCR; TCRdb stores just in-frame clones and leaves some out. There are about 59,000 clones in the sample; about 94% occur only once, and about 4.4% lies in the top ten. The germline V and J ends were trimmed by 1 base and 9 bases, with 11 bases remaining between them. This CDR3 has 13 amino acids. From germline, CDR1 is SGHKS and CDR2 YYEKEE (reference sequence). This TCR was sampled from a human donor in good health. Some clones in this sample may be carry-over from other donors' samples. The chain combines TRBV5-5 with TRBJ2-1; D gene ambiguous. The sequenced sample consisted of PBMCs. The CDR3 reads CASSLIRGSEQFF. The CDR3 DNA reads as TGTGCCAGCAGCTTGATTCGTGGTAGTGAGCAGTTCTTC.